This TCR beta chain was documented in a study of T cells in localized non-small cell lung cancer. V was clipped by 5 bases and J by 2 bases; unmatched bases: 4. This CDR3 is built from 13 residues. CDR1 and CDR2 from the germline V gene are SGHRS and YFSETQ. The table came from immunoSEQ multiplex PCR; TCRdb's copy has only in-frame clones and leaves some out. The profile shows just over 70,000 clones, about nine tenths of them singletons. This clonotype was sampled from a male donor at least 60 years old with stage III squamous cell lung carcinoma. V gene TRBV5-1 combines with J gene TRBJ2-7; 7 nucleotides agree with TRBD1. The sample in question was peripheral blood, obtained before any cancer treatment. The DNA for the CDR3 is TGCGCCAGCAGTATGGGACAGACCTACGAGCAGTACTTC. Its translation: CASSMGQTYEQYF.